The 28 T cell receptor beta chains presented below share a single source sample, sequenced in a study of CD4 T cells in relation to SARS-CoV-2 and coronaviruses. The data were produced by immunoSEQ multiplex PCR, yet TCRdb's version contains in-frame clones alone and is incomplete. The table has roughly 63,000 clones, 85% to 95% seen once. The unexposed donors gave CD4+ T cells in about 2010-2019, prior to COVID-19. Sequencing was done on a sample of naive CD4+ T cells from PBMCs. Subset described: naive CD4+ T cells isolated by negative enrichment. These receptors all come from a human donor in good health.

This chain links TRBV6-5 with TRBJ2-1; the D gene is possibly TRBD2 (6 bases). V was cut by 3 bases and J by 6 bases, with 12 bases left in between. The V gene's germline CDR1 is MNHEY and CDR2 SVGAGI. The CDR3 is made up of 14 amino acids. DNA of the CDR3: TGTGCCAGCAGTTATGGGACTCGGGGCAATGAGCAGTTCTTC. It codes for CASSYGTRGNEQFF.

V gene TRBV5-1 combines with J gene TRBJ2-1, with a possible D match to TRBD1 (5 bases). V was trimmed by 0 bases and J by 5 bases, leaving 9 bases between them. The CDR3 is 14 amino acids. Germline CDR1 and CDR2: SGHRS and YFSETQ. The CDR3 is CASSLVVGDNEQFF. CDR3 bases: TGCGCCAGCAGCTTGGTGGTAGGGGACAATGAGCAGTTCTTC.

CDR3 sequence: CASSLGGTGRYEQYF. The DNA for the CDR3 is TGTGCCAGCAGCTTGGGGGGGACAGGGCGGTACGAGCAGTACTTC. This chain uses TRBV11-1 with TRBJ2-7; 9 nucleotides agree with TRBD1. Germline V lookup: CDR1 SGHAT, CDR2 FQDESV (reference sequence). The V gene end was trimmed by 3 bases and the J gene end by 4 bases; junction bases not matched to a gene: 7. CDR3 size: 15 residues.

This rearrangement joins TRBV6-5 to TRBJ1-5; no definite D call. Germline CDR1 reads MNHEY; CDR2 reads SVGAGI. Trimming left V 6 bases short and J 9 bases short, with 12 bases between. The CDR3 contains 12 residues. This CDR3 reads CASRGSSWPQHF. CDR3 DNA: TGTGCCAGCAGGGGCAGTAGCTGGCCCCAGCATTTT.

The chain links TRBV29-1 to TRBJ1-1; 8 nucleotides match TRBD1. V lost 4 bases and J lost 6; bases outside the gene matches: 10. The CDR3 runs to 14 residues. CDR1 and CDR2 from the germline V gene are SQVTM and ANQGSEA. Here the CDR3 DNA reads TGCAGCGTTGCCAGGGGGCTGGGAGGCTCTGAAGCTTTCTTT. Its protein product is CSVARGLGGSEAFF.

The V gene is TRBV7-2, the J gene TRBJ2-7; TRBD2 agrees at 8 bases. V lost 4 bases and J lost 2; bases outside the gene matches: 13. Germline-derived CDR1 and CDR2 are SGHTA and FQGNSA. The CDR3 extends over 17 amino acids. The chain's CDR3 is CASSSRGGMGRTYEQYF. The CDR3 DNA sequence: TGTGCCAGCAGCTCCCGGGGGGGGATGGGCCGAACCTACGAGCAGTACTTC. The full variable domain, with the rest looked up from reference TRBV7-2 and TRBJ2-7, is GAGVSQSPSNKVTEKGKDVELRCDPISGHTALYWYRQSLGQGLEFLIYFQGNSAPDKSGLPSDRFSAERTGGSVSTLTIQRTQQEDSAVYLCASSSRGGMGRTYEQYFGPGTRLTVT.

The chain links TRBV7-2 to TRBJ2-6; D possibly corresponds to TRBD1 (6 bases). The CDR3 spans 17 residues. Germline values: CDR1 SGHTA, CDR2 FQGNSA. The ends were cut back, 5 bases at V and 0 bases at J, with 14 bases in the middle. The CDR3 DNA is TGTGCCAGCAGCCCCGAGTCAGGGGTCTCTGGGGCCAACGTCCTGACTTTC. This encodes CASSPESGVSGANVLTF.

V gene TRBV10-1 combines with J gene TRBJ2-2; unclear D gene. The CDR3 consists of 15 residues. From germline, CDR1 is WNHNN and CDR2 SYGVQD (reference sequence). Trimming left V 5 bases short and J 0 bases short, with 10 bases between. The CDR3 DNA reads TGCGCCAGCAGTTCGCGGAGCCCGAACACCGGGGAGCTGTTTTTT. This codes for CASSSRSPNTGELFF.

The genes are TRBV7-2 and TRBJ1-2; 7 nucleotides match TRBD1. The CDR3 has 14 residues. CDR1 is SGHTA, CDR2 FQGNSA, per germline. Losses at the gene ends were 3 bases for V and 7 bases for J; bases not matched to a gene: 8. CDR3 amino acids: CASSLEGAGGGYTF. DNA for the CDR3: TGTGCCAGCAGCTTGGAGGGGGCGGGCGGTGGCTACACCTTC.

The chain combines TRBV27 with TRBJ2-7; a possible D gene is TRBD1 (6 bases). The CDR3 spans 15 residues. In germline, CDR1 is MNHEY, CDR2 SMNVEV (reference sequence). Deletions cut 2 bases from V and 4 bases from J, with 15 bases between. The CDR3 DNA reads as TGTGCCAGCAGTTTAGATTACAGGGCCCCTTACGAGCAGTACTTC. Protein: CASSLDYRAPYEQYF.

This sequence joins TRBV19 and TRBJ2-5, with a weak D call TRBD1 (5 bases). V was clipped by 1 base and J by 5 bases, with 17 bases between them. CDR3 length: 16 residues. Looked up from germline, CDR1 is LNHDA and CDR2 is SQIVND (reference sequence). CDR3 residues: CASSIVLGRARETQYF. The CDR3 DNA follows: TGTGCCAGTAGTATAGTCCTTGGCAGGGCGCGCGAGACCCAGTACTTC. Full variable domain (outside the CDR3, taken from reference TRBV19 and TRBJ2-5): DGGITQSPKYLFRKEGQNVTLSCEQNLNHDAMYWYRQDPGQGLRLIYYSQIVNDFQKGDIAEGYSVSREKKESFPLTVTSAQKNPTAFYLCASSIVLGRARETQYFGPGTRLLVL.

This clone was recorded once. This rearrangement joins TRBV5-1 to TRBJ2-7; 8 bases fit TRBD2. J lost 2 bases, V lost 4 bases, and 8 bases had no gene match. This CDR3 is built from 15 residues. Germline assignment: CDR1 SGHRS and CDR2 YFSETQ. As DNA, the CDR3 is TGCGCCAGCAGCCTTACGGCGGGAGGTCCCTACGAGCAGTACTTC. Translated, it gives CASSLTAGGPYEQYF.

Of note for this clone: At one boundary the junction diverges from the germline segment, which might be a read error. The CDR3 spells CASSPPGARIVF. The CDR3 region has the DNA TGTGCCAGCAGTCCCCCAGGGGCCCGAATCGTCTTC. The V call is TRBV28, the J call TRBJ2-1; D perhaps matches TRBD1 (6 bases). Germline CDR1 is MDHEN and CDR2 is SYDVKM. The CDR3 is made up of 12 amino acids.

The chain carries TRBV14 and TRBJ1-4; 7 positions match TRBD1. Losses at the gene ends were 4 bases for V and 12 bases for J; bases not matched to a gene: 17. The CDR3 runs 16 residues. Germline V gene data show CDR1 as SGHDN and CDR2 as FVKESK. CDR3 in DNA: TGTGCCAGCAGCCGGGACACCAGAGGGACAGAAGGCGAACTGTTTTTT. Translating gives CASSRDTRGTEGELFF.

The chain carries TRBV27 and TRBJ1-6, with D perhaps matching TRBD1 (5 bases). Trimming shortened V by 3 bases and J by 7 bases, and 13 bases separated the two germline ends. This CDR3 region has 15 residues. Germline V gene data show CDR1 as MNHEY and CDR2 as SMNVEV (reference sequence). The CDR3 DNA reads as TGTGCCAGCAGTTTTGGGACCTACGTAAATTCACCCCTCCACTTT. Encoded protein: CASSFGTYVNSPLHF.

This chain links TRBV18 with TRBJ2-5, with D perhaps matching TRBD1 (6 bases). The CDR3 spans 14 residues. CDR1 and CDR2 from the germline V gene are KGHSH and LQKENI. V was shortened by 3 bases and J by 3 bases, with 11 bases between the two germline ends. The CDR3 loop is CASSPLPGEETQYF. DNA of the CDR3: TGTGCCAGCTCACCCCTTCCAGGGGAAGAGACCCAGTACTTC.

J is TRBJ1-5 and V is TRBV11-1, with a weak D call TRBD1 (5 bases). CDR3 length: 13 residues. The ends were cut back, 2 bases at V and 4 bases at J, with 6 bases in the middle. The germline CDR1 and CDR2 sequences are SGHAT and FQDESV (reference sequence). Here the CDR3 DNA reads TGTGCCAGCAGCTTACAGGGAAATCAGCCCCAGCATTTT. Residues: CASSLQGNQPQHF.

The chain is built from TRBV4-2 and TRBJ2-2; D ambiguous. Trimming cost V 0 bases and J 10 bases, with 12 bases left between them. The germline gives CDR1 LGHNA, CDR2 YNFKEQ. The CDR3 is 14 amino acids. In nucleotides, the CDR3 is TGTGCCAGCAGCCAAGACCGAGGACCCCTGGAGCTGTTTTTT. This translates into CASSQDRGPLELFF.

CDR3 residues: CATSDSSRTSGRLEETQYF. Written as DNA, the CDR3 is TGTGCCACCAGTGACAGTTCCCGGACTAGCGGGAGGTTGGAAGAGACCCAGTACTTC. This rearrangement joins TRBV24-1 to TRBJ2-5; TRBD2 aligns across 14 bases. Germline-derived CDR1 and CDR2 are KGHDR and SFDVKD. This CDR3 is 19 amino acids long. V lost 4 bases, J lost 3 bases, and 12 bases stayed unmatched.

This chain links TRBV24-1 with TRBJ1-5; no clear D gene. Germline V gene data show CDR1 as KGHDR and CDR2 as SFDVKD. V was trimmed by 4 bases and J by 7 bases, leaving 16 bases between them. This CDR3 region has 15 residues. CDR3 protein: CATSDTGAGGQPQHF. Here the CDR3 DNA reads TGTGCCACCAGTGACACGGGAGCGGGAGGGCAGCCCCAGCATTTT.

The CDR3: CATSDFVQGEDGYTF. The CDR3 DNA is TGTGCCACCAGTGATTTTGTCCAGGGGGAGGATGGCTACACCTTC. The rearrangement links TRBV24-1 to TRBJ1-2, with 7 nucleotides matching TRBD1. Germline CDR1 KGHDR, CDR2 SFDVKD. CDR3 size: 15 residues. With 1 base clipped from V and 6 bases from J, the junction kept 7 bases outside the gene matches.

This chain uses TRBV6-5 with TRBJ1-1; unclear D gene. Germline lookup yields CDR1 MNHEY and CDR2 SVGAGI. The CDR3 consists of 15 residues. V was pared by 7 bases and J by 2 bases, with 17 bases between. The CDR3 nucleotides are TGTGCCAGCAATCTACAGCGTTTGGGAAACACTGAAGCTTTCTTT. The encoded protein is CASNLQRLGNTEAFF.

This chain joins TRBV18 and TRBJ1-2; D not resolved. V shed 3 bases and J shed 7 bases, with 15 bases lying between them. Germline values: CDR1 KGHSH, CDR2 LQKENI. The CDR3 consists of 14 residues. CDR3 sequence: CASSPREPSGGYTF. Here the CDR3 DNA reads TGTGCCAGCTCACCGAGGGAACCGTCTGGTGGCTACACCTTC.

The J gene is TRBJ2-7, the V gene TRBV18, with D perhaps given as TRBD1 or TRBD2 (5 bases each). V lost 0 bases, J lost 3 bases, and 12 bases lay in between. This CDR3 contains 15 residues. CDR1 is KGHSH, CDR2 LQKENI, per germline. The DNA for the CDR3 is TGTGCCAGCTCACCACCGGGGCGGGCCGTCTACGAGCAGTACTTC. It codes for CASSPPGRAVYEQYF.

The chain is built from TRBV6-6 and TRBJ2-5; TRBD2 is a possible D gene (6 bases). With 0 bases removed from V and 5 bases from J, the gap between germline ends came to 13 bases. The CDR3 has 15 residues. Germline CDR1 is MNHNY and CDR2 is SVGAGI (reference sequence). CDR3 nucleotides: TGTGCCAGCAGTTACTCGGGACTTTTGGGGGAGACCCAGTACTTC. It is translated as CASSYSGLLGETQYF.

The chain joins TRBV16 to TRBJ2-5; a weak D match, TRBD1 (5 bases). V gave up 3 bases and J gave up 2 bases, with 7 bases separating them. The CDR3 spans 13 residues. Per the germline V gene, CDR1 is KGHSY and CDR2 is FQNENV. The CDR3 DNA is TGTGCCAGCAGCCAGGGGCAGCAAGAGACCCAGTACTTC. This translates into CASSQGQQETQYF.

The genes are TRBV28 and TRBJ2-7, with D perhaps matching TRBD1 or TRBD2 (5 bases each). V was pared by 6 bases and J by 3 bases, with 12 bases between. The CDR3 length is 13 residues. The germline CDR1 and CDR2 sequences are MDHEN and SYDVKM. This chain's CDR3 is CASSRGPSYEQYF. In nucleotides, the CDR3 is TGTGCCAGCAGCCGGGGACCCAGCTACGAGCAGTACTTC.

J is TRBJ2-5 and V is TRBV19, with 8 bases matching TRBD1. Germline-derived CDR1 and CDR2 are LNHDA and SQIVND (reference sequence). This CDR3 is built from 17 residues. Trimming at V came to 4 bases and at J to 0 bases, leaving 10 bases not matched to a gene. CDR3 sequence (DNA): TGTGCCAGTAGTACTTACGGGACAGGAACGTACCAAGAGACCCAGTACTTC. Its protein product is CASSTYGTGTYQETQYF.